This T cell receptor (beta chain) emerged from a study of blood T cell repertoires in COVID-19. Overall study: COVID-19 samples from acute and convalescent phases originated in the United States, Italy and Spain.

Per the authors' pipeline: Estimation of nucleated cell counts was performed using reference gene primer amplification. Some clones are missing from TCRdb's copy, which holds only in-frame ones; the method was immunoSEQ multiplex PCR. D and trimming were read from the DNA, whereas the V and J calls and clone size are those reported in that table. The sample lists roughly 230,000 clones; roughly 80% were seen once. V lost 4 bases and J lost 1; bases outside the gene matches: 5. Germline V gene data show CDR1 as MGHDK and CDR2 as SYGVNS. The CDR3 contains 15 residues. The sequenced sample was peripheral blood. The chain uses TRBV25-1 and TRBJ2-3, with TRBD2 matching over 7 bases. The sequence was collected from a man between 50 and 59 years old with active or convalescent COVID-19. CDR3 coding DNA: TGTGCCAGCAGTGTCGGTGGGGGGGGCACAGATACGCAGTATTTT. It specifies CASSVGGGGTDTQYF.